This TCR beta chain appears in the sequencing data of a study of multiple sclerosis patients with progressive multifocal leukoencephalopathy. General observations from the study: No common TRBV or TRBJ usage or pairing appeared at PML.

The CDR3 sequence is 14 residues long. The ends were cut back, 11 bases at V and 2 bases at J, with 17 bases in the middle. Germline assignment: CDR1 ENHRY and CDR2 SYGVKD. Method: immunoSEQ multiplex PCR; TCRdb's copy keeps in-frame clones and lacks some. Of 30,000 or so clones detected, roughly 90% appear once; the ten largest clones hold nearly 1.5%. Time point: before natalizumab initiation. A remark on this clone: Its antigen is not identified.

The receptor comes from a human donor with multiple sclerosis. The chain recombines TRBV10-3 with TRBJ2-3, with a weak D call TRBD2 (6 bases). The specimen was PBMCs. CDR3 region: CAVGSEGTTDTQYF. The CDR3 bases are TGTGCCGTTGGATCGGAGGGGACCACAGATACGCAGTATTTT.